This T cell receptor beta chain originates from a study of T cell changes during pregnancy in multiple sclerosis. Germline values: CDR1 MNHEY, CDR2 SMNVEV (reference sequence). Unmatched junction bases numbered 12, after V lost 4 bases and J lost 1 base. The CDR3 loop spans 19 amino acids. The assay was immunoSEQ multiplex PCR, and TCRdb's table has in-frame clones only and misses some. The sample has 15,000 to 20,000 clones, approximately 88% seen once. This chain links TRBV27 with TRBJ2-5; TRBD2 aligns across 13 bases. The clonotype was recovered from a female donor in good health, enrolled as a control in a pregnancy study. This specimen consisted of CD8+ T cells from peripheral blood mononuclear cells, obtained after pregnancy. The CDR3 region has the DNA TGTGCCAGCAGTTCACTCCGGACTAGCGGGGGCCTATCCCAAGAGACCCAGTACTTC. Its protein is CASSSLRTSGGLSQETQYF.